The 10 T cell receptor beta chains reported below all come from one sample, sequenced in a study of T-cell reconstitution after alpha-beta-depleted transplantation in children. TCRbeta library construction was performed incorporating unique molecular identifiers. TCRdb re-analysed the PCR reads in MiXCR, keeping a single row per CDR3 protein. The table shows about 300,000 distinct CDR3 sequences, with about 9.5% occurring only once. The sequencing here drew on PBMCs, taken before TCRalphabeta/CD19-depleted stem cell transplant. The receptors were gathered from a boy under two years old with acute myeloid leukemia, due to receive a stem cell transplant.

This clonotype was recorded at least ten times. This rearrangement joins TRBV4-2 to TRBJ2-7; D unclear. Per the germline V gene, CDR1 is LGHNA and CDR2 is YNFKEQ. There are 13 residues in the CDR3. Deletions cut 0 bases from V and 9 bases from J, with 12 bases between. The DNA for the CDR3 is TGTGCCAGCAGCCAAGAATTATGGACGAGGCAGTACTTC. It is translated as CASSQELWTRQYF.

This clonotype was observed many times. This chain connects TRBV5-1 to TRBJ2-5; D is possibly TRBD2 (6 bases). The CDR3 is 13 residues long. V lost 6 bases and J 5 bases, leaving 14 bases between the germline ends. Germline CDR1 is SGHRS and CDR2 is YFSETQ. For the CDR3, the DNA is TGCGCCAGCACGTGGGGGGTTCGGGAGACCCAGTACTTC. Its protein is CASTWGVRETQYF.

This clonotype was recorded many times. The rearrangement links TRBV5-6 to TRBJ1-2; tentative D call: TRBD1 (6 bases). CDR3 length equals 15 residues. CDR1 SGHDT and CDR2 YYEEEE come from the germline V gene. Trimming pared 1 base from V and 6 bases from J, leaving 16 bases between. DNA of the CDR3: TGTGCCAGCAGCTTGTTTTCGGGGGCTGGAAATGGCTACACCTTC. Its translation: CASSLFSGAGNGYTF.

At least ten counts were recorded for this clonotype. The CDR3: CASSQEPGLVTDTQYF. The CDR3, as DNA: TGTGCCAGCAGCCAAGAACCGGGACTAGTCACAGATACGCAGTATTTT. The rearrangement links TRBV3-1 to TRBJ2-3; 8 nucleotides match TRBD2. After removal of 0 bases from V and 2 bases from J, the junction contained 4 bases not matched to a gene. Germline lookup yields CDR1 LGHDT and CDR2 YNNKEL (reference sequence). This CDR3 comprises 16 residues.

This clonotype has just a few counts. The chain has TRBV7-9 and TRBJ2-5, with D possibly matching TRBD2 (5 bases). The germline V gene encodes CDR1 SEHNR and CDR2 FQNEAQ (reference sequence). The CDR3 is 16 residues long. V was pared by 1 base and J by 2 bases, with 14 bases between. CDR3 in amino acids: CASSLVVARTQETQYF. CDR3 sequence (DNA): TGTGCCAGCAGCTTAGTAGTCGCCCGGACTCAAGAGACCCAGTACTTC.

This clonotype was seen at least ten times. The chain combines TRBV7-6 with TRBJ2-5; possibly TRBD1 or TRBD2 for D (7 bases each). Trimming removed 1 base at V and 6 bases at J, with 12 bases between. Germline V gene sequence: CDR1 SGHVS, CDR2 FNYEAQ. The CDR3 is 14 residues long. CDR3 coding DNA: TGTGCCAGCAGCTTAGGGGAGGGGGCGAAGACCCAGTACTTC. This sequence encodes CASSLGEGAKTQYF.

The CDR3 is CASSLPGQTSYEQYF. The CDR3 bases are TGTGCCAGCAGTTTACCGGGACAGACTTCCTACGAGCAGTACTTC. This chain links TRBV28 with TRBJ2-7; 7 nucleotides align to TRBD1. The ends lost 2 bases at V and 1 base at J; junction bases unmatched: 5. CDR3 size: 15 residues. Germline V gene sequence: CDR1 MDHEN, CDR2 SYDVKM.

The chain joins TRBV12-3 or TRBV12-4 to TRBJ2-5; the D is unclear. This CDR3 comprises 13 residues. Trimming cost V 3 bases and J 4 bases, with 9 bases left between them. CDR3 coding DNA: TGTGCCAGCAGTTTGGTCCCGGGAGAGACCCAGTACTTC. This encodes CASSLVPGETQYF.

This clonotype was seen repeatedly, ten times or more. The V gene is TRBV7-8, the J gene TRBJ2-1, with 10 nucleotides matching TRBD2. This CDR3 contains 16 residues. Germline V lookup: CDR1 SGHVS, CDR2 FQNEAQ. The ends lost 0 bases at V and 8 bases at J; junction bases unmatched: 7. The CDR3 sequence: CASSLAALAGVDEQFF. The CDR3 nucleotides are TGTGCCAGCAGCTTAGCTGCTCTAGCGGGAGTTGATGAGCAGTTCTTC.

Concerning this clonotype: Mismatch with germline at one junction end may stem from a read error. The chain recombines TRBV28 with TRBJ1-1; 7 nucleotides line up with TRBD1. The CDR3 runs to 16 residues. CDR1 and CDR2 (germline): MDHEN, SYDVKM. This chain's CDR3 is CASSLSGWAGGTEAFF. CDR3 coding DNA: TGTGCCAGCAGCTTATCCGGGTGGGCAGGGGGAACTGAAGCTTTCTTT. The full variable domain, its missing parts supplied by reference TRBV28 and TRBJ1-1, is DVKVTQSSRYLVKRTGEKVFLECVQDMDHENMFWYRQDPGLGLRLIYFSYDVKMKEKGDIPEGYSVSREKKERFSLILESASTNQTSMYLCASSLSGWAGGTEAFFGQGTRLTVV.